This TCR beta chain was recorded in a study of CD8+ T cells in alopecia areata. Overall study: Treatment comprised oral tofacitinib, 5 to 10 mg twice daily, in treated patients. Study-wide results and limits: Besides other cells, scalp samples also yield sequences of resident alphabeta T cells from normal skin.

The CDR3 covers 13 residues. CDR1 MNHNS and CDR2 SASEGT come from the germline V gene. The V and J ends lost 4 bases and 5 bases respectively, with 8 bases between them. Sampling of alopecia areata patients yielded lesional scalp punch biopsies as well as peripheral blood. Isolated RNA was reverse transcribed into cDNA used as the sequencing template. The repertoire was sequenced with immunoSEQ multiplex PCR; TCRdb's copy has only in-frame clones and lacks some. This sample has some 56,000 clones, with 95% to 97% found just once. Comment on this clone: Its antigen remains unidentified.

The clonotype originates from a human donor with alopecia areata. The V call is TRBV6-1, the J call TRBJ2-2; the D gene could be TRBD1 or TRBD2 (5 bases each). Sequenced here: CD8+ T cells sorted from blood, sampled at week 0. The CDR3: CASSARGTGELFF. In nucleotides, the CDR3 is TGTGCCAGCAGTGCGAGGGGAACCGGGGAGCTGTTTTTT.